This TCR beta chain was identified in a study of CD8+ T cells in alopecia areata. Overall study findings and caveats: Among the top 100, expanded CD8+ clones, as well as scalp clonality, were significantly decreased by tofacitinib. Persistence during tofacitinib was seen for many expanded lesional clones in scalp and blood. Affected scalp, especially in alopecia totalis/universalis, had a higher clonality than normal scalp did.

Described treatment: oral pan-JAK inhibitor, 5-10 mg twice daily. The table lists this clone with a few counts. Its antigen is currently unknown. Once RNA had been extracted, it was reverse transcribed into cDNA to act as the sequencing template. TCRdb's table, derived via immunoSEQ multiplex PCR, lists solely in-frame clones and lacks some. The sample lists about 160,000 clones, roughly 65% occurring once. The TCR originated in a human donor with alopecia areata. Sequenced here: CD4+ T cells sorted from blood, sampled at week 4, from a patient treated with tofacitinib.

CDR3 nucleotide sequence: TGTGCCAGCAGTCCCACAGGGAGGGCCGGGGAGCTGTTTTTT. This gives the protein CASSPTGRAGELFF. The chain is built from TRBV2 and TRBJ2-2, with D perhaps TRBD2 (7 bases). There are 14 residues in the CDR3. The germline V and J ends were trimmed by 5 bases and 6 bases, with 13 bases remaining between them. Germline V gene sequence: CDR1 SNHLY, CDR2 FYNNEI. The complete variable domain, with remaining parts taken from reference TRBV2 and TRBJ2-2, reads EPEVTQTPSHQVTQMGQEVILRCVPISNHLYFYWYRQILGQKVEFLVSFYNNEISEKSEIFDDQFSVERPDGSNFTLKIRSTKLEDSAMYFCASSPTGRAGELFFGEGSRLTVL.